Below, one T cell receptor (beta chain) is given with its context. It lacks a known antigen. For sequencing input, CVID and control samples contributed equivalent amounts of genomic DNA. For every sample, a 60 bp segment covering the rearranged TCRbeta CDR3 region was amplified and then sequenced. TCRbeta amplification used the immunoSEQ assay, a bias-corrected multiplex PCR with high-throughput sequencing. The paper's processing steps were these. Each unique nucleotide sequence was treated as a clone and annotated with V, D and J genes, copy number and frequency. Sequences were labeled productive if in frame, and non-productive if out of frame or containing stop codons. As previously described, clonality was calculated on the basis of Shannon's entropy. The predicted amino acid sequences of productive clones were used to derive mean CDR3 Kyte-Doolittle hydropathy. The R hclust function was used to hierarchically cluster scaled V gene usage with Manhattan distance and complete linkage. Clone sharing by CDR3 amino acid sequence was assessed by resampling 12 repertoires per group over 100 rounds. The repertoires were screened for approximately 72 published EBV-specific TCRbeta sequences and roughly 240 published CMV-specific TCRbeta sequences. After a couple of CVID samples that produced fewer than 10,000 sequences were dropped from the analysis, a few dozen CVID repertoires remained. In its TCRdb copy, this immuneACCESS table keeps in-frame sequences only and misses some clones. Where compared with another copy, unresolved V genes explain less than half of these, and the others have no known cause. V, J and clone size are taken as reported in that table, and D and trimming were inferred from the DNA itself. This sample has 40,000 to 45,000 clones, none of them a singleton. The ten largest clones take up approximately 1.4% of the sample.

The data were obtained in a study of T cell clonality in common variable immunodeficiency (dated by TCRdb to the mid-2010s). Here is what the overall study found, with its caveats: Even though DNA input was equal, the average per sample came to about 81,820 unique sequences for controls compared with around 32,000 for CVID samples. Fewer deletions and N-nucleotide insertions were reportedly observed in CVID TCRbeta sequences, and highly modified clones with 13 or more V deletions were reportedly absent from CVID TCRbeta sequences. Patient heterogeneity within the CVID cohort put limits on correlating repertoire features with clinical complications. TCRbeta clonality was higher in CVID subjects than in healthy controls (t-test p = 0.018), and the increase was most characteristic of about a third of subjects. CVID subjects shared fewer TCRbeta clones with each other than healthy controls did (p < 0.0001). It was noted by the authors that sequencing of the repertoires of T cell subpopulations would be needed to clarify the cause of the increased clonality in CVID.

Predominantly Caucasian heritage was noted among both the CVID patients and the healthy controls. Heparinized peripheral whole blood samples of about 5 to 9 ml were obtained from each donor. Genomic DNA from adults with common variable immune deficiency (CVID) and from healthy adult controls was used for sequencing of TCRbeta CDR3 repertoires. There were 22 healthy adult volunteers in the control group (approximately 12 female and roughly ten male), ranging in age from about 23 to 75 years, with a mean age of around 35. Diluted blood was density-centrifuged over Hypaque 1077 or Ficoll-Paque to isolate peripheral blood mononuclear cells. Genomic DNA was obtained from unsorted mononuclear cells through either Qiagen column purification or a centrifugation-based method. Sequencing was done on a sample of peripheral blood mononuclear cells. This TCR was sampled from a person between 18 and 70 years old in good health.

The CDR3 region reads CASSGTGSSTYTF. The DNA read from the CDR3 is TGTGCCAGCAGTGGAACAGGGAGTAGTACC. Recombination joined TRBV6-1 with TRBJ1-2; tentative D gene TRBD1, with 6 bases matching. The observed sequence ends 3 residues before the CDR3 terminus, with the missing tail filled in from the germline J gene. The CDR3 sequence holds 13 residues, the cysteine and phenylalanine included. The DNA shown is the part of the CDR3 that was read: 30 bases, in frame from base 1. The germline V gene yields MNHNS for CDR1 and SASEGT for CDR2.